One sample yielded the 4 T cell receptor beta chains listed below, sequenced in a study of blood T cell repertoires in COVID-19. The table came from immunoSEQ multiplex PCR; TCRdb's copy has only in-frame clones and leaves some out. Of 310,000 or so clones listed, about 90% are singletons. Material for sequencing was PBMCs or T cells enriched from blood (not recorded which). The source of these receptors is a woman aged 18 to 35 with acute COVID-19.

CDR3 sequence (DNA): TGTGCCAGCAGCCAAGGGGCAGGGAGGACTGAAGCTTTCTTT. Residues: CASSQGAGRTEAFF. This sequence joins TRBV7-9 and TRBJ1-1; TRBD1 is a possible D gene (5 bases). Trimming left V 5 bases short and J 5 bases short, with 15 bases between. The CDR3 extends over 14 amino acids. Germline V CDR1 and CDR2: SEHNR, FQNEAQ (reference sequence).

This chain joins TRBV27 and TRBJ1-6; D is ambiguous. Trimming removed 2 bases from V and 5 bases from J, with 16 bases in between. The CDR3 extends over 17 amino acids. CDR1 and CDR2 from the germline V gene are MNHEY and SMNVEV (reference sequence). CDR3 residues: CASSLRTRVRDNSPLHF. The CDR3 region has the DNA TGTGCCAGCAGTTTAAGGACTCGGGTTAGGGATAATTCACCCCTCCACTTT.

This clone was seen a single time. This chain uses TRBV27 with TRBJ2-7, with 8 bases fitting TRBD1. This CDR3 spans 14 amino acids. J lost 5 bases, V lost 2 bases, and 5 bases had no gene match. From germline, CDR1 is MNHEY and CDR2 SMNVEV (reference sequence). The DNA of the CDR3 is TGTGCCAGCAGTTTACTACAGGGGGGCAACGAGCAGTACTTC. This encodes CASSLLQGGNEQYF.

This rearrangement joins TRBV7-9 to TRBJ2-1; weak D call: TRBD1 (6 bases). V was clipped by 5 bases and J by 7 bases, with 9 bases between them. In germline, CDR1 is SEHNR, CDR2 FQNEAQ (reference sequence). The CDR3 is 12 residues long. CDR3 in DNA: TGTGCCAGCAGCCGGACAGAAAATGAGCAGTTCTTC. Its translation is CASSRTENEQFF.